The next 24 T cell receptor beta chains were all read from a single sample in a study of T-cell memory formation after mild COVID-19. TCRdb called the 5' RACE reads again in MiXCR, with one record for every CDR3 protein. The sample contains 300,000 to 400,000 distinct CDR3 sequences, 25% to 30% of which appear only once. Sequenced input: PBMCs or a T cell subset sorted from them (not recorded which). These receptors originate from an adult woman who had mild COVID-19 (a few samples of this study predate the infection). Cell type and time point are not known.

This CDR3 is CASSQDRRVRGQETQYF. The CDR3 nucleotides are TGCGCCAGCAGCCAAGATCGTAGGGTGAGGGGCCAAGAGACCCAGTACTTC. V and J are TRBV4-1 and TRBJ2-5; D may correspond to TRBD1 or TRBD2 (5 bases each). Trimming removed 0 bases at V and 1 base at J, with 15 bases between. The CDR3 length is 17 residues. Germline V gene lookup returns CDR1 MGHRA and CDR2 YSYEKL.

This sequence joins TRBV12-3 or TRBV12-4 and TRBJ2-7; 7 bases agree with TRBD2. The CDR3 extends over 15 amino acids. V was clipped by 5 bases and J by 2 bases; unmatched bases: 9. CDR3 bases: TGTGCCAGCAGTCTGGGAAGCGGGGCAACCTACGAGCAGTACTTC. The encoded protein is CASSLGSGATYEQYF.

DNA for the CDR3: TGTGCCAGCAGCGTTGATCTTCACTATGGCTACACCTTC. Translation: CASSVDLHYGYTF. The gene calls are TRBV7-9 and TRBJ1-2, with D unclear. Deletions cut 5 bases from V and 3 bases from J, with 10 bases between. Germline lookup yields CDR1 SEHNR and CDR2 FQNEAQ (reference sequence). The CDR3 totals 13 residues.

This chain links TRBV20-1 with TRBJ1-2; tentative D call: TRBD1 (5 bases). The CDR3 sequence is 16 residues long. Germline assignment: CDR1 DFQATT and CDR2 SNEGSKA (reference sequence). V dropped 0 bases and J dropped 5 bases, with 19 bases sitting between them. CDR3: CSARDGTEVLGYGYTF. CDR3 DNA sequence: TGCAGTGCTAGAGACGGGACCGAGGTGCTCGGGTATGGCTACACCTTC.

V is TRBV6-2 or TRBV6-3 and J is TRBJ2-7; 7 bases are shared with TRBD1. The CDR3 extends over 15 amino acids. CDR1 MNHEY and CDR2 SVGEGT come from the germline V gene. Trimming removed 3 bases from V and 6 bases from J; junction bases left unmatched: 11. CDR3 coding DNA: TGTGCCAGCAGTTATCTAACAGGGGAACTCTCCGAGCAGTACTTC. Protein: CASSYLTGELSEQYF.

There are a few counts of this clonotype. This chain links TRBV5-1 with TRBJ2-3, with 7 bases aligning to TRBD1. This CDR3 contains 15 residues. V trimming: 6 bases; J trimming: 0 bases; junction bases outside the gene matches: 7. Looked up from germline, CDR1 is SGHRS and CDR2 is YFSETQ. The CDR3 DNA is TGCGCCAGCACCCGGGACAGAGCTAGCACAGATACGCAGTATTTT. This sequence encodes CASTRDRASTDTQYF. Full variable domain (rest looked up from reference TRBV5-1 and TRBJ2-3): KAGVTQTPRYLIKTRGQQVTLSCSPISGHRSVSWYQQTPGQGLQFLFEYFSETQRNKGNFPGRFSGRQFSNSRSEMNVSTLELGDSALYLCASTRDRASTDTQYFGPGTRLTVL.

The genes are TRBV7-6 and TRBJ2-7; 9 bases are shared with TRBD2. The CDR3 is 14 residues long. The J segment lost 4 bases and the V segment lost 2 bases, leaving 3 bases of the junction unmatched. CDR1 SGHVS and CDR2 FNYEAQ come from the germline V gene. CDR3 bases: TGTGCCAGCAGCTTAACGCGGGAGGGATACGAGCAGTACTTC. It encodes CASSLTREGYEQYF.

The chain has TRBV2 and TRBJ2-6; 9 bases line up with TRBD2. With 1 base clipped from V and 2 bases from J, the junction kept 3 bases outside the gene matches. This CDR3 has 17 residues. CDR1 SNHLY and CDR2 FYNNEI come from the germline V gene. The CDR3 DNA is TGTGCCAGCAGTGAAGTCAGCGGGGGGACTGGGGCCAACGTCCTGACTTTC. Its translation is CASSEVSGGTGANVLTF.

This clonotype has more than one count but fewer than ten. The gene calls are TRBV7-9 and TRBJ2-7; D possibly matches TRBD1 or TRBD2 (5 bases each). Germline CDR1 is SEHNR and CDR2 is FQNEAQ (reference sequence). This CDR3 is 15 amino acids long. V was clipped by 1 base and J by 6 bases, with 16 bases between them. CDR3 sequence reads: CASSLEGWDGPEQYF. The CDR3 bases are TGTGCCAGCAGCTTAGAGGGTTGGGACGGCCCCGAGCAGTACTTC.

This chain links TRBV5-6 with TRBJ2-3, with D maybe TRBD2 (6 bases). Trimming stripped 4 bases from V and 2 bases from J, with 14 bases between. The germline CDR1 and CDR2 sequences are SGHDT and YYEEEE. The length of the CDR3 is 15 residues. CDR3 residues: CASSPWDFTTDTQYF. The CDR3 nucleotides are TGTGCCAGCAGCCCATGGGACTTCACCACAGATACGCAGTATTTT.

This clonotype was seen just once. This chain uses TRBV27 with TRBJ2-1; D is unresolved. There are 15 residues in the CDR3. Per the germline V gene, CDR1 is MNHEY and CDR2 is SMNVEV (reference sequence). Trimming took 4 bases from V and 0 from J, leaving 10 bases between them. In DNA form, the CDR3 reads TGTGCCAGCAGTTCGACTGTCTTCTCCTACAATGAGCAGTTCTTC. As protein: CASSSTVFSYNEQFF.

This clonotype was picked up a small number of times. The chain links TRBV5-5 to TRBJ2-7, with 9 bases that match TRBD1. This CDR3 has 15 residues. Germline CDR1 SGHKS, CDR2 YYEKEE (reference sequence). The V gene end was trimmed by 4 bases and the J gene end by 3 bases; junction bases not matched to a gene: 8. Written as DNA, the CDR3 is TGTGCCAGCAGCCCGGCTGGGACAGGGATCTACGAGCAGTACTTC. It codes for CASSPAGTGIYEQYF.

The V and J genes are TRBV20-1 and TRBJ2-7; D tentatively reads TRBD1 or TRBD2 (5 bases each). V was pared by 3 bases and J by 7 bases, with 16 bases between. Germline values: CDR1 DFQATT, CDR2 SNEGSKA (reference sequence). The CDR3 runs 13 residues. The CDR3 DNA reads as TGCAGTGCTAGCAGGGTAGCGTCGGGAGAGCAGTACTTC. Translated, it gives CSASRVASGEQYF.

V and J are TRBV7-8 and TRBJ2-1, with 7 bases that match TRBD2. The CDR3 contains 15 residues. The junction had 9 bases not matched to a gene; V was cut back by 3 bases and J by 7 bases. CDR1 SGHVS and CDR2 FQNEAQ come from the germline V gene. DNA for the CDR3: TGTGCCAGCAGCTTTTACGGGGGGACCACTAATGAGCAGTTCTTC. Translated: CASSFYGGTTNEQFF.

The V gene is TRBV2, the J gene TRBJ2-2; perhaps TRBD1 as D (6 bases). Trimming cost V 5 bases and J 5 bases, with 12 bases left between them. Germline V lookup: CDR1 SNHLY, CDR2 FYNNEI. The CDR3 runs to 14 residues. The CDR3 loop reads CASSPHRVTGELFF. The CDR3 bases are TGTGCCAGCAGTCCTCACAGGGTAACCGGGGAGCTGTTTTTT.

This clonotype has more than one count but fewer than ten. The chain uses TRBV7-6 and TRBJ2-7; no clear D. The CDR3 loop spans 12 amino acids. Germline values: CDR1 SGHVS, CDR2 FNYEAQ. V was trimmed by 1 base and J by 5 bases, leaving 6 bases between them. CDR3 sequence reads: CASSLGANEQYF. Here the CDR3 DNA reads TGTGCCAGCAGCTTAGGGGCTAACGAGCAGTACTTC.

This chain joins TRBV5-1 and TRBJ1-2; D call uncertain. V lost 0 bases and J lost 7, with 13 bases in between. This CDR3 contains 14 residues. Germline V gives CDR1 SGHRS, CDR2 YFSETQ. CDR3 in amino acids: CASSLGTIASGYTF. The CDR3 DNA sequence: TGCGCCAGCAGCTTGGGGACGATTGCGAGTGGCTACACCTTC.

The chain uses TRBV29-1 and TRBJ2-7; TRBD2 agrees at 11 bases. The V gene end was trimmed by 0 bases and the J gene end by 4 bases; junction bases not matched to a gene: 5. This CDR3 has 15 amino acids. Germline V gene sequence: CDR1 SQVTM, CDR2 ANQGSEA. The CDR3 reads CSVEEPSGRYYEQYF. The CDR3 region has the DNA TGCAGCGTTGAAGAGCCTAGCGGGAGGTATTACGAGCAGTACTTC.

The chain combines TRBV4-2 with TRBJ2-5, with D possibly being TRBD1 (5 bases). The CDR3 loop spans 15 amino acids. V dropped 0 bases and J dropped 2 bases, with 10 bases sitting between them. CDR1 is LGHNA and CDR2 is YNFKEQ in the germline V gene. The DNA of the CDR3 is TGTGCCAGCAGCCAAGATCGTGCAGGGCAAGAGACCCAGTACTTC. Residues: CASSQDRAGQETQYF.

There are a few counts of this clonotype. The genes are TRBV7-2 and TRBJ2-2; D unresolved. CDR1 is SGHTA and CDR2 is FQGNSA in the germline V gene. V was clipped by 7 bases and J by 4 bases, with 16 bases between them. The CDR3 contains 15 residues. The CDR3 region is CASKSAYQVTGELFF. As DNA, the CDR3 is TGTGCCAGCAAATCAGCCTACCAAGTCACCGGGGAGCTGTTTTTT. Supplemented by reference TRBV7-2 and TRBJ2-2, the full variable domain reads GAGVSQSPSNKVTEKGKDVELRCDPISGHTALYWYRQSLGQGLEFLIYFQGNSAPDKSGLPSDRFSAERTGGSVSTLTIQRTQQEDSAVYLCASKSAYQVTGELFFGEGSRLTVL.

The rearrangement joins TRBV20-1 to TRBJ2-1; 9 nucleotides align to TRBD1. The CDR3 runs 16 residues. Looked up from germline, CDR1 is DFQATT and CDR2 is SNEGSKA (reference sequence). The junction had 14 bases not matched to a gene; V was cut back by 3 bases and J by 8 bases. The chain's CDR3 is CSARGLRDRVLHEQFF. Written as DNA, the CDR3 is TGCAGTGCTAGGGGACTCCGGGACAGGGTCCTACATGAGCAGTTCTTC.

The V gene is TRBV10-3, the J gene TRBJ1-5, with D uncertain. V lost 6 bases and J 6 bases, leaving 12 bases between the germline ends. CDR1 is ENHRY, CDR2 SYGVKD, per germline. CDR3 length equals 13 residues. The CDR3 DNA follows: TGTGCCATCAGCGGGGATGAACGTCAGCCCCAGCATTTT. This translates into CAISGDERQPQHF.

The genes are TRBV21-1 and TRBJ1-2; the table names TRBD1, a call not compared with the DNA. TRBV21-1 is reported as a pseudogene. The CDR3 is 14 residues long. CDR3 DNA sequence: TGTGCCAGCAGCGACAGGGTGGTTGGCTATGGCTACACCTTC. Translating gives CASSDRVVGYGYTF.

This sequence joins TRBV4-1 and TRBJ1-5; unclear D gene. The CDR3 contains 16 residues. Germline V gene sequence: CDR1 MGHRA, CDR2 YSYEKL. Trimming took off 5 bases at V and 3 bases at J, with 17 bases between the two ends. CDR3 DNA sequence: TGCGCCAGCAGCTCAGTCTTAGGGAGCCCCAATCAGCCCCAGCATTTT. This encodes CASSSVLGSPNQPQHF.